A single sample gave rise to the 14 T cell receptor beta chains below, sequenced in a study of blood T cell repertoires in COVID-19. Measured with immunoSEQ multiplex PCR; TCRdb has only the in-frame clones, and not every one. The sample comprises roughly 250,000 clones, roughly four fifths of which are singletons, and approximately 1.9% rests with the top ten. Sequencing input: peripheral blood. The receptors were sampled from a woman of 80 years or more with acute or convalescent COVID-19.

This chain uses TRBV2 with TRBJ1-2; D is ambiguous. CDR3 size: 11 residues. Germline assignment: CDR1 SNHLY and CDR2 FYNNEI. V gave up 6 bases and J gave up 5 bases, with 7 bases separating them. CDR3 in amino acids: CASRLEYGYTF. For the CDR3, the DNA is TGTGCCAGCAGATTGGAGTATGGCTACACCTTC.

The rearrangement links TRBV7-2 to TRBJ1-1, with D perhaps matching TRBD1 (5 bases). This CDR3 region has 15 residues. Trimming removed 3 bases at V and 8 bases at J, with 19 bases between. Germline-derived CDR1 and CDR2 are SGHTA and FQGNSA. CDR3 loop: CASSFQGKLSAEAFF. Written as DNA, the CDR3 is TGTGCCAGCAGCTTTCAGGGTAAGCTGTCGGCAGAAGCTTTCTTT.

The chain combines TRBV19 with TRBJ2-7; TRBD1 agrees at 8 bases. Trimming took 4 bases from V and 0 from J; bases not matched to a gene: 5. CDR1 LNHDA and CDR2 SQIVND come from the germline V gene (reference sequence). The CDR3 covers 15 residues. The CDR3 protein is CASSTVGTGSYEQYF. CDR3 nucleotides: TGTGCCAGTAGTACTGTGGGGACAGGCTCCTACGAGCAGTACTTC.

The chain combines TRBV15 with TRBJ1-2, with 9 nucleotides matching TRBD1. With V trimmed by 1 base and J by 7 bases, 10 bases remained unmatched. Per germline, CDR1 LNHNV and CDR2 YYDKDF (reference sequence). The CDR3 covers 16 residues. CDR3 residues: CATSRAPGQGGGGYTF. DNA of the CDR3: TGTGCCACCAGCAGAGCTCCGGGACAGGGAGGTGGTGGCTACACCTTC.

The rearrangement uses TRBV7-2 and TRBJ2-2; 7 positions match TRBD2. The germline V gene has CDR1 SGHTA and CDR2 FQGNSA. This CDR3 is 15 amino acids long. With V trimmed by 7 bases and J by 0 bases, 5 bases remained unmatched. CDR3 region: CASTLTSPNTGELFF. The CDR3 region has the DNA TGTGCCAGCACCCTGACTAGCCCGAACACCGGGGAGCTGTTTTTT.

This chain joins TRBV18 and TRBJ2-2, with 9 nucleotides matching TRBD1. The trim removed 2 bases at V and 3 bases at J, leaving 1 base unmatched. Germline lookup yields CDR1 KGHSH and CDR2 LQKENI. The CDR3 extends over 15 amino acids. This CDR3 reads CASSPNRGHTGELFF. In DNA, the CDR3 is TGTGCCAGCTCACCAAACAGGGGGCACACCGGGGAGCTGTTTTTT.

This chain connects TRBV18 to TRBJ2-1; the match to TRBD2 covers 8 bases. The CDR3 covers 15 residues. Germline-derived CDR1 and CDR2 are KGHSH and LQKENI. Unmatched junction bases numbered 4, after V lost 2 bases and J lost 4 bases. The CDR3 is CASSPEGLGYNEQFF. In nucleotides, the CDR3 is TGTGCCAGCTCACCAGAGGGACTAGGGTACAATGAGCAGTTCTTC.

The rearrangement uses TRBV7-9 and TRBJ2-7, with 13 bases matching TRBD2. V was pared by 4 bases and J by 6 bases, with 18 bases of the junction left unmatched. Germline V gene sequence: CDR1 SEHNR, CDR2 FQNEAQ (reference sequence). CDR3 length: 19 amino acids. The CDR3 is CASSSPLGLAGVKDSEQYF. The CDR3 region has the DNA TGTGCCAGCAGCTCCCCCTTAGGACTAGCGGGGGTTAAGGATTCCGAGCAGTACTTC.

This rearrangement joins TRBV28 to TRBJ2-2; 10 nucleotides align to TRBD1. CDR3 length: 13 amino acids. CDR1 MDHEN and CDR2 SYDVKM come from the germline V gene. J gave up 6 bases and V 10 bases, and 5 bases lay outside the gene matches. The CDR3 nucleotides are TGTGCCACTGACAGGGGGCTGGCCGGGGAGCTGTTTTTT. It specifies CATDRGLAGELFF.

The chain carries TRBV6-5 and TRBJ1-2; 8 nucleotides align to TRBD1. The junction had 6 bases not matched to a gene; V was cut back by 5 bases and J by 4 bases. This CDR3 is 14 amino acids long. Per germline, CDR1 MNHEY and CDR2 SVGAGI. The CDR3 bases are TGTGCCAGCAGTACGCGGACAGGGCCCTATGGCTACACCTTC. It codes for CASSTRTGPYGYTF.

The chain has TRBV7-2 and TRBJ1-6; D not certain. The ends were cut back, 2 bases at V and 6 bases at J, with 8 bases in the middle. The CDR3 consists of 14 residues. Germline assignment: CDR1 SGHTA and CDR2 FQGNSA. CDR3 nucleotides: TGTGCCAGCAGCTTACCACTGATTAATTCACCCCTCCACTTT. This gives the protein CASSLPLINSPLHF.

The chain recombines TRBV2 with TRBJ1-1, with 7 bases that match TRBD1. The germline V gene has CDR1 SNHLY and CDR2 FYNNEI. V gave up 6 bases and J gave up 3 bases; unmatched junction bases: 10. The CDR3 totals 15 residues. The CDR3 DNA reads TGTGCCAGCAGGGGACAGCCAACGGCTGACACTGAAGCTTTCTTT. Amino acids: CASRGQPTADTEAFF.

This clone was found a few times. This chain uses TRBV7-3 with TRBJ1-1, with D possibly matching TRBD1 (5 bases). Germline-derived CDR1 and CDR2 are SGHTA and FQGTGA. CDR3 size: 13 residues. Trimming shortened V by 5 bases and J by 5 bases, and 12 bases separated the two germline ends. Here the CDR3 reads CASSVQGRTEAFF. CDR3 nucleotide sequence: TGTGCCAGCAGCGTTCAGGGAAGAACTGAAGCTTTCTTT. Filled out from reference TRBV7-3 and TRBJ1-1, the complete variable domain reads GAGVSQTPSNKVTEKGKYVELRCDPISGHTALYWYRQSLGQGPEFLIYFQGTGAADDSGLPNDRFFAVRPEGSVSTLKIQRTERGDSAVYLCASSVQGRTEAFFGQGTRLTVV.

The chain recombines TRBV3-1 (or the pseudogene TRBV3-2) with TRBJ1-2, with TRBD1 matching over 12 bases. V lost 3 bases, J lost 2 bases, and 7 bases stayed unmatched. Germline V CDR1 and CDR2: LGHDT, YNNKEL (reference sequence). The CDR3 runs to 17 residues. DNA for the CDR3: TGTGCCAGCAGCCAGGTCCTCGGGACAGGGGGCAACTATGGCTACACCTTC. Protein product: CASSQVLGTGGNYGYTF.